The entry below gives a single T cell receptor (beta chain) sequence along with its context. This sample is part of a study of cytomegalovirus exposure and HLA in healthy donors. CDR3 size: 15 residues. After removal of 4 bases from V and 7 bases from J, the junction contained 8 bases not matched to a gene. Germline CDR1 is SEHNR and CDR2 is FQNEAQ (reference sequence). Researchers ran the PCR with 60 Vbeta and 13 Jbeta primers. Clones were read by immunoSEQ multiplex PCR, and TCRdb kept only the in-frame ones, dropping some. Found here are under 200,000 clones, under 85% of them singletons; the top ten hold roughly 1.5%.

What was sequenced was PBMCs. This TCR came from a woman in her twenties or thirties in good health and CMV-seronegative. The genes are TRBV7-9 and TRBJ1-5; TRBD1 matches 9 bases. CDR3 DNA: TGTGCCAGCAGCTCTACAGGGGGCGCTGAACAGCCCCAGCATTTT. Its protein product is CASSSTGGAEQPQHF.